A single sample gave rise to the 32 T cell receptor beta chains below, sequenced in a study of spatial heterogeneity in lung cancer. Study outcomes and limitations: Mutation counts in tumors were tracked by counts of expanded intratumoral alpha and beta TCRs.

The time point: sample taken at primary tumor resection. No antigens are known for them. TCRdb recomputed calls from the 5' RACE reads with MiXCR, one row per CDR3 protein. The table has 17,000 or so distinct CDR3 sequences, approximately 6.2% seen once. Sequencing was performed on lung tumor tissue, taken at surgery. Every receptor here comes from a male donor with early-stage non-small cell lung cancer.

This clonotype was picked up many times. The chain joins TRBV2 to TRBJ2-3, with TRBD2 identical over 7 bases. V lost 4 bases, J lost 1 base, and 5 bases stayed unmatched. CDR1 is SNHLY, CDR2 FYNNEI, per germline. This CDR3 comprises 15 residues. The CDR3 protein is CASSGQRGGTDTQYF. The CDR3 DNA reads as TGTGCCAGCAGTGGACAGCGGGGAGGCACAGATACGCAGTATTTT.

In this sample, this clonotype turned up many times. The V gene is TRBV7-6, the J gene TRBJ1-6; 9 nucleotides match TRBD1. V lost 0 bases to trimming and J lost 8 bases; unmatched junction nucleotides: 2. CDR3 length equals 15 residues. Germline V lookup: CDR1 SGHVS, CDR2 FNYEAQ. CDR3 residues: CASSLAWDRDSPLHF. In DNA, the CDR3 is TGTGCCAGCAGCTTAGCCTGGGACAGGGATTCACCCCTCCACTTT.

This clonotype was counted a few times. V gene TRBV28 combines with J gene TRBJ1-6; 9 positions match TRBD1. V was pared by 5 bases and J by 10 bases, with 9 bases of the junction left unmatched. CDR3 size: 15 residues. CDR1 is MDHEN, CDR2 SYDVKM, per germline. CDR3 DNA: TGTGCCAGCAGTCGGGTCGGGACAGGGTACTCACCCCTCCACTTT. It codes for CASSRVGTGYSPLHF.

This clonotype was observed at least ten times. J is TRBJ2-4 and V is TRBV6-2 or TRBV6-3; maybe TRBD2 (6 bases). The length of the CDR3 is 13 residues. Trimming shortened V by 7 bases and J by 8 bases, and 15 bases separated the two germline ends. CDR1 is MNHEY and CDR2 is SVGEGT in the germline V gene. CDR3 nucleotides: TGTGCCAGCAACACCCCGGGGGTCGACATTCAGTACTTC. Amino acid sequence: CASNTPGVDIQYF.

This clonotype was seen at least ten times. J is TRBJ1-2 and V is TRBV5-1; unclear D gene. Trimming left V 0 bases short and J 3 bases short, with 6 bases between. Per the germline V gene, CDR1 is SGHRS and CDR2 is YFSETQ. The CDR3 is made up of 13 amino acids. The CDR3 nucleotides are TGCGCCAGCAGCTTGGAAGCCGACTATGGCTACACCTTC. This codes for CASSLEADYGYTF.

This clonotype was recorded at least ten times. The CDR3 loop reads CASSSYTTGTRSYNEQFF. CDR3 coding DNA: TGTGCCAGCAGCTCGTATACAACCGGGACCCGGTCCTACAATGAGCAGTTCTTC. The V and J genes are TRBV11-2 and TRBJ2-1; the D gene could be TRBD1 or TRBD2 (5 bases each). V shed 4 bases and J shed 1 base, with 20 bases lying between them. In germline, CDR1 is SGHAT, CDR2 FQNNGV. This CDR3 is built from 18 residues.

Only a few counts were recorded for this clonotype. The rearrangement links TRBV27 to TRBJ2-1, with 8 bases identical to TRBD2. Germline V gene data show CDR1 as MNHEY and CDR2 as SMNVEV (reference sequence). The CDR3 consists of 17 residues. The V and J ends lost 4 bases and 0 bases, in that order; junction bases with no gene match: 8. The CDR3 DNA is TGTGCCAGCAGTTCCCGACGGCGGGGGGCCTCCTACAATGAGCAGTTCTTC. Amino acid sequence: CASSSRRRGASYNEQFF.

This clonotype appeared many times. This rearrangement joins TRBV20-1 to TRBJ2-5; D remains ambiguous. V was shortened by 7 bases and J by 5 bases, with 8 bases between the two germline ends. Germline values: CDR1 DFQATT, CDR2 SNEGSKA (reference sequence). The CDR3 consists of 10 residues. CDR3 residues: CSVLGETQYF. The CDR3 DNA reads TGCAGTGTTCTCGGCGAGACCCAGTACTTC.

By sample fraction, this clonotype is medium-sized. CDR3 coding DNA: TGTGCCAGCAGCAAAGATGGACCCCCCTATGGCTACACCTTC. Amino acid sequence: CASSKDGPPYGYTF. This chain uses TRBV21-1 with TRBJ1-2; TRBD1, the table's D call, was not compared with the DNA. TRBV21-1 is described as a pseudogene. This CDR3 region has 14 residues.

This clonotype is large in the sample. The CDR3 reads CASSHPWTGTALPEAFF. DNA of the CDR3: TGTGCCAGCAGCCACCCCTGGACCGGGACAGCTCTTCCTGAAGCTTTCTTT. This sequence joins TRBV4-2 and TRBJ1-1; 7 bases line up with TRBD1. Germline V gene data show CDR1 as LGHNA and CDR2 as YNFKEQ. The CDR3 contains 17 residues. Unmatched junction bases numbered 16, after V lost 3 bases and J lost 6 bases.

This clonotype was picked up many times. This chain uses TRBV20-1 with TRBJ2-4, with D unclear. Trimming left V 5 bases short and J 0 bases short, with 8 bases between. Germline V gene sequence: CDR1 DFQATT, CDR2 SNEGSKA (reference sequence). This CDR3 comprises 13 residues. CDR3 residues: CSARFLAKNIQYF. CDR3 DNA: TGCAGTGCTCGGTTCCTAGCCAAAAACATTCAGTACTTC.

This rearrangement joins TRBV6-1 to TRBJ2-3; D remains ambiguous. This CDR3 is 14 amino acids long. The germline CDR1 and CDR2 sequences are MNHNS and SASEGT. V was clipped by 2 bases and J by 4 bases, with 10 bases between them. Here the CDR3 DNA reads TGTGCCAGCAGTGAAAAAGGGTTCGCAGATACGCAGTATTTT. This encodes CASSEKGFADTQYF.

The table lists this clonotype with many counts. The rearrangement joins TRBV20-1 to TRBJ2-4; D not resolved. Per germline, CDR1 DFQATT and CDR2 SNEGSKA (reference sequence). This CDR3 is 13 amino acids long. V was pared by 7 bases and J by 0 bases, with 10 bases between. The CDR3 loop reads CSGAWLAKNIQYF. The CDR3 DNA follows: TGCAGTGGGGCGTGGTTAGCCAAAAACATTCAGTACTTC.

In this sample, this clonotype turned up many times. The rearrangement links TRBV20-1 to TRBJ2-2; 13 nucleotides match TRBD2. The CDR3 is 15 amino acids. V shed 5 bases, J shed 4 bases, and the junction held 4 bases outside the gene matches. Germline-derived CDR1 and CDR2 are DFQATT and SNEGSKA (reference sequence). CDR3 amino acids: CSAPGLAGVTGELFF. The CDR3 DNA follows: TGCAGTGCTCCTGGACTAGCGGGAGTCACCGGGGAGCTGTTTTTT.

This clonotype was recorded at least ten times. The chain employs TRBV5-1 and TRBJ2-1, with 10 bases fitting TRBD2. V was clipped by 4 bases and J by 6 bases; unmatched bases: 7. The CDR3 runs 15 residues. Per germline, CDR1 SGHRS and CDR2 YFSETQ. This CDR3 reads CASSGASGRSNEQFF. The CDR3 DNA is TGCGCCAGCAGCGGAGCTAGCGGGAGATCCAATGAGCAGTTCTTC. The full variable domain, its missing parts supplied by reference TRBV5-1 and TRBJ2-1, is KAGVTQTPRYLIKTRGQQVTLSCSPISGHRSVSWYQQTPGQGLQFLFEYFSETQRNKGNFPGRFSGRQFSNSRSEMNVSTLELGDSALYLCASSGASGRSNEQFFGPGTRLTVL.

This clonotype was seen ten or more times. V is TRBV27 and J is TRBJ2-7, with TRBD1 matching 9 bases. Looked up from germline, CDR1 is MNHEY and CDR2 is SMNVEV (reference sequence). The CDR3 consists of 14 residues. V was clipped by 6 bases and J by 7 bases; unmatched bases: 10. CDR3 residues: CASSPGTGLREQYF. CDR3 DNA sequence: TGTGCCAGCAGCCCCGGGACAGGGTTAAGGGAGCAGTACTTC.

This clonotype appeared a few times. The gene calls are TRBV3-1 and TRBJ2-5; 10 positions agree with TRBD2. V was pared by 7 bases and J by 4 bases, with 15 bases of the junction left unmatched. Looked up from germline, CDR1 is LGHDT and CDR2 is YNNKEL (reference sequence). This CDR3 spans 17 amino acids. The CDR3 sequence: CASTPEAVAGGLETQYF. CDR3 DNA: TGTGCCAGCACCCCCGAAGCGGTAGCGGGGGGTCTAGAGACCCAGTACTTC.

Ten or more counts support this clonotype. This chain links TRBV10-3 with TRBJ2-3; 9 bases align to TRBD1. The trim removed 7 bases at V and 0 bases at J, leaving 5 bases unmatched. The CDR3 consists of 15 residues. The germline V gene encodes CDR1 ENHRY and CDR2 SYGVKD. The CDR3 DNA reads TGTGCCATCAACACAGGGGGCGCGAGCACAGATACGCAGTATTTT. It specifies CAINTGGASTDTQYF.

The table lists this clonotype with many counts. The gene calls are TRBV2 and TRBJ1-5; tentatively, D is TRBD1 (6 bases). V was shortened by 8 bases and J by 4 bases, with 18 bases between the two germline ends. The CDR3 totals 15 residues. The germline gives CDR1 SNHLY, CDR2 FYNNEI. CDR3 amino acids: CASGSEGGQNQPQHF. Written as DNA, the CDR3 is TGTGCCAGCGGTTCCGAGGGGGGGCAGAATCAGCCCCAGCATTTT.

The J gene is TRBJ2-7, the V gene TRBV20-1; 14 nucleotides match TRBD2. Germline lookup yields CDR1 DFQATT and CDR2 SNEGSKA (reference sequence). The trim removed 6 bases at V and 2 bases at J, leaving 6 bases unmatched. The length of the CDR3 is 15 residues. DNA for the CDR3: TGCAGTGCCAGCGGGACTAGCGGGAGAGCCTACGAGCAGTACTTC. This gives the protein CSASGTSGRAYEQYF.

In its sample, this clonotype was seen many times. The gene calls are TRBV9 and TRBJ2-1, with D maybe TRBD2 (6 bases). The CDR3 consists of 14 residues. The V end lost 3 bases, the J end lost 9 bases, and 16 bases lay between the germline ends. The germline V gene has CDR1 SGDLS and CDR2 YYNGEE. CDR3 in amino acids: CASSAGLRVGEQFF. The CDR3 DNA reads TGTGCCAGCAGCGCGGGACTTAGGGTGGGTGAGCAGTTCTTC.

In its sample, this clonotype was seen many times. CDR3 nucleotides: TGTGCCTGGAATACCGGGCTCTCCTACAATGAGCAGTTCTTC. Translated: CAWNTGLSYNEQFF. The chain uses TRBV30 and TRBJ2-1, with D unresolved. Germline CDR1 reads GTSNPN; CDR2 reads SVGIG (reference sequence). This CDR3 contains 14 residues. V was cut by 4 bases and J by 0 bases, with 10 bases left in between.

This clonotype was counted many times. The rearrangement uses TRBV11-2 and TRBJ2-3, with 9 bases identical to TRBD1. The V gene's germline CDR1 is SGHAT and CDR2 FQNNGV. V shed 1 base, J shed 4 bases, and the junction held 6 bases outside the gene matches. The CDR3 has 16 amino acids. The CDR3 DNA sequence: TGTGCCAGCAGCTTAGCCGGGACAGGGCTCCCAGATACGCAGTATTTT. Its protein is CASSLAGTGLPDTQYF.

Worth noting for this clonotype: With a much larger clone just one base away, this may be a read error. The chain couples TRBV20-1 to TRBJ2-7; 7 bases match TRBD1. The V and J ends lost 3 bases and 7 bases, in that order; junction bases with no gene match: 12. This CDR3 region has 14 residues. Germline-derived CDR1 and CDR2 are DFQATT and SNEGSKA (reference sequence). CDR3 coding DNA: TGCAGTGCTAGGGGACAGCCGATATACAATGAGCAGTACTTC. Translated, it gives CSARGQPIYNEQYF.

Judged by abundance, this clonotype is medium-sized. The chain recombines TRBV7-2 with TRBJ1-4, with 12 positions matching TRBD1. This CDR3 is built from 15 residues. Germline CDR1 is SGHTA and CDR2 is FQGNSA. With V trimmed by 6 bases and J by 2 bases, 1 base remained unmatched. DNA for the CDR3: TGTGCCAGCAGGGGGACAGGGGGCACTAATGAAAAACTGTTTTTT. Translated, it gives CASRGTGGTNEKLFF.

The genes are TRBV20-1 and TRBJ2-7; 7 bases line up with TRBD1. After removal of 6 bases from V and 2 bases from J, the junction contained 4 bases not matched to a gene. The germline CDR1 and CDR2 sequences are DFQATT and SNEGSKA (reference sequence). The CDR3 has 12 amino acids. For the CDR3, the DNA is TGCAGTGCCAGCACAGGGGCCTACGAGCAGTACTTC. Translating it yields CSASTGAYEQYF.

This clonotype appeared a few times. The chain recombines TRBV6-1 with TRBJ2-3; perhaps TRBD1 as D (5 bases). This CDR3 has 14 residues. Germline assignment: CDR1 MNHNS and CDR2 SASEGT. The germline V and J ends were trimmed by 6 bases and 2 bases, with 12 bases remaining between them. CDR3 region: CASRATVTTDTQYF. The DNA of the CDR3 is TGTGCCAGCAGAGCGACAGTGACCACAGATACGCAGTATTTT.

This clonotype was recorded at least ten times. V and J are TRBV7-8 and TRBJ2-3; TRBD2 matches 11 bases. The germline V gene has CDR1 SGHVS and CDR2 FQNEAQ. Trimming took 5 bases from V and 1 from J; bases not matched to a gene: 11. The CDR3 totals 18 residues. The CDR3 protein is CASSPRFLAGGGTDTQYF. DNA of the CDR3: TGTGCCAGCAGCCCCCGGTTCCTAGCGGGAGGCGGCACAGATACGCAGTATTTT.

This clonotype occurred a few times. This rearrangement joins TRBV6-5 to TRBJ1-6; D is unclear. Germline CDR1 reads MNHEY; CDR2 reads SVGAGI. V lost 0 bases and J 10 bases, leaving 10 bases between the germline ends. The CDR3 spans 14 residues. CDR3: CASSYSGPTSPLHF. The CDR3 region has the DNA TGTGCCAGCAGTTACTCCGGACCTACCTCACCCCTCCACTTT.

This clonotype was found many times. The chain couples TRBV5-6 to TRBJ2-5; 7 positions match TRBD1. There are 17 residues in the CDR3. Looked up from germline, CDR1 is SGHDT and CDR2 is YYEEEE. With 4 bases clipped from V and 4 bases from J, the junction kept 16 bases outside the gene matches. In DNA form, the CDR3 reads TGTGCCAGCAGCGGACGGTTCGGACAGGCCTTGGGAGAGACCCAGTACTTC. Protein product: CASSGRFGQALGETQYF.

At least ten counts were recorded for this clonotype. This chain uses TRBV28 with TRBJ1-1; no clear D gene. The V end lost 7 bases, the J end lost 1 base, and 10 bases lay between the germline ends. The CDR3 loop spans 13 amino acids. Germline-derived CDR1 and CDR2 are MDHEN and SYDVKM. The CDR3 here is CASTSWPNTEAFF. CDR3 DNA sequence: TGTGCCAGCACCTCTTGGCCGAACACTGAAGCTTTCTTT.

This clonotype was picked up a small number of times. The V and J genes are TRBV19 and TRBJ1-5; possible D gene TRBD1, 6 bases. Trimming removed 7 bases at V and 3 bases at J, with 13 bases between. This CDR3 spans 14 amino acids. Germline V CDR1 and CDR2: LNHDA, SQIVND (reference sequence). The CDR3 is CASKYREVNQPQHF. In nucleotides, the CDR3 is TGTGCCAGTAAGTACAGGGAAGTCAATCAGCCCCAGCATTTT. The variable domain in full, with the rest retrieved from reference TRBV19 and TRBJ1-5, is DGGITQSPKYLFRKEGQNVTLSCEQNLNHDAMYWYRQDPGQGLRLIYYSQIVNDFQKGDIAEGYSVSREKKESFPLTVTSAQKNPTAFYLCASKYREVNQPQHFGDGTRLSIL.